This TCR beta chain was captured in a study of blood T cell repertoires in COVID-19. Study details: From T cells, B-cell-depleted T cells, or PBMCs came the material, which was cDNA or gDNA.

Clones were read by immunoSEQ multiplex PCR, and TCRdb kept only the in-frame ones, dropping some. The sample has approximately 320,000 clones; nearly 90% are singletons. Germline V gene lookup returns CDR1 MNHEY and CDR2 SVGAGI. CDR3 length: 14 amino acids. V was pared by 8 bases and J by 5 bases, with 18 bases between. Seattle enrolled patients during active infection and tracked them longitudinally. Specimen: peripheral blood. The receptor's source is a woman aged 25 to 45 with COVID-19, enrolled during active disease. The chain joins TRBV6-5 to TRBJ1-1, with TRBD1 as a possible D gene (6 bases). CDR3: CASGRPGHLTEAFF. CDR3 DNA: TGTGCCAGCGGGCGACCGGGACACCTAACTGAAGCTTTCTTT.